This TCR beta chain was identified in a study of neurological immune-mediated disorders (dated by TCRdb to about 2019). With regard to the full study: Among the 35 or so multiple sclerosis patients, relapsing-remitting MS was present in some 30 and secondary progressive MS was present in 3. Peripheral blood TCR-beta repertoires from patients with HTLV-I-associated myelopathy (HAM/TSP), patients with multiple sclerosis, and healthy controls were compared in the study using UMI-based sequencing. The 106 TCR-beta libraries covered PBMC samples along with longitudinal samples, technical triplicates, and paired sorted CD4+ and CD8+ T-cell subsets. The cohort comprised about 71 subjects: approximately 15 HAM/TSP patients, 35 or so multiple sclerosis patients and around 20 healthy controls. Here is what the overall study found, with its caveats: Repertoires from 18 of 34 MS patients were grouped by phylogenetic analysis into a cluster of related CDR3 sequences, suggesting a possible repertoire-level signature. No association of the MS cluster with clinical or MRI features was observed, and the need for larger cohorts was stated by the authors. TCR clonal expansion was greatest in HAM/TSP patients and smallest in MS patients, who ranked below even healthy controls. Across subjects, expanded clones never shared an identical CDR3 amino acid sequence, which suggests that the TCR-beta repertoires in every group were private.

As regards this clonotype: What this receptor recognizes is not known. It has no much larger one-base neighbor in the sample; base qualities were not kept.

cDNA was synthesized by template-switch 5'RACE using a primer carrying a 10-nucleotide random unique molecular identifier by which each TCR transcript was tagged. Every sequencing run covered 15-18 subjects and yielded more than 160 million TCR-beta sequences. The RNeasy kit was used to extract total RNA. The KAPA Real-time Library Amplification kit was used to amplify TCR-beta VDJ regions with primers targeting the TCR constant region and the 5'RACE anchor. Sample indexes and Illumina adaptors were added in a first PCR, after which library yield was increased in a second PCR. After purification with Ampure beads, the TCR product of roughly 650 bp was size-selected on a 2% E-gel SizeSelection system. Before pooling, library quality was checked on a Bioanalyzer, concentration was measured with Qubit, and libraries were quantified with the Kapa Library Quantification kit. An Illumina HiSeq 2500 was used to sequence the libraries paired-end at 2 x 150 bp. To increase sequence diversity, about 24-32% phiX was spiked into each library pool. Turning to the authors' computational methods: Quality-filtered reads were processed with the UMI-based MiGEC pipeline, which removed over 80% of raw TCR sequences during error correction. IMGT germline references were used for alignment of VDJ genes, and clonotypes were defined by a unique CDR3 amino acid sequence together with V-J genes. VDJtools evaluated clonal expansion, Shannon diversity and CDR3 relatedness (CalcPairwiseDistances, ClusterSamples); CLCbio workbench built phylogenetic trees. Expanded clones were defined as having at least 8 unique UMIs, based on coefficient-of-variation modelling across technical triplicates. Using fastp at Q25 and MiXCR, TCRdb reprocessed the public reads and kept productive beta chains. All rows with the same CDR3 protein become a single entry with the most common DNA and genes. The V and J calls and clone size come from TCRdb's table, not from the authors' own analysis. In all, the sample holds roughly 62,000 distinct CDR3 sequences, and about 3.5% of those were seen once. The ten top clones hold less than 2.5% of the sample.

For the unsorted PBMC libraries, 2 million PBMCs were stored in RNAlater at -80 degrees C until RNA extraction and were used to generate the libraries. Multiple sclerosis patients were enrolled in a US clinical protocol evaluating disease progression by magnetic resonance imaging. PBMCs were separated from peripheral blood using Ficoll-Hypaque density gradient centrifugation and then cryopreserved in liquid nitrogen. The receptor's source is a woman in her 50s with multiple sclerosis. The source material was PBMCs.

The CDR3 reads as follows: CASSQDGATNEKLFF. DNA sequence: TGTGCCAGCAGTCAGGACGGAGCAACTAATGAAAAACTGTTTTTT. The rearranged chain carries TRBV4-2 and TRBJ1-4, with no confident D gene call. The CDR3 spans 15 residues, from the cysteine through the phenylalanine. The CDR3 DNA has 45 bases and is translated from base 1. V gives up 6 bases and J gives up 0 bases, and the segment between their germline ends measures 11 bases. From the germline V gene, CDR1 is LGHNA and CDR2 is YNFKEQ.